The clone carrying this TCR beta chain turned up a few times. Its target is not known. These data originate in a study of response to subunit inactivated influenza vaccine. General study findings and limits: New T cells are recruited in small numbers by each seasonal influenza vaccination, according to the authors' suggestion.

The V and J ends lost 3 bases and 0 bases, in that order; junction bases with no gene match: 5. The CDR3 sequence is 15 residues long. The germline V gene encodes CDR1 LGHNA and CDR2 YNFKEQ. One entry per CDR3 protein, called by TCRdb with MiXCR from the RT-PCR reads. The sample yields 700,000 to 800,000 distinct CDR3 sequences, around 20% seen once. The receptor was isolated from a man aged 50 to 59 who received an inactivated influenza vaccine. The chain joins TRBV4-2 to TRBJ2-7; 7 bases are a match to TRBD1. The specimen was PBMCs from blood, collected 4 to 6 days after vaccination. The CDR3 coding sequence is TGTGCCAGCAGCCAGCTAGGGACAGTCTCCTACGAGCAGTACTTC. This encodes CASSQLGTVSYEQYF.